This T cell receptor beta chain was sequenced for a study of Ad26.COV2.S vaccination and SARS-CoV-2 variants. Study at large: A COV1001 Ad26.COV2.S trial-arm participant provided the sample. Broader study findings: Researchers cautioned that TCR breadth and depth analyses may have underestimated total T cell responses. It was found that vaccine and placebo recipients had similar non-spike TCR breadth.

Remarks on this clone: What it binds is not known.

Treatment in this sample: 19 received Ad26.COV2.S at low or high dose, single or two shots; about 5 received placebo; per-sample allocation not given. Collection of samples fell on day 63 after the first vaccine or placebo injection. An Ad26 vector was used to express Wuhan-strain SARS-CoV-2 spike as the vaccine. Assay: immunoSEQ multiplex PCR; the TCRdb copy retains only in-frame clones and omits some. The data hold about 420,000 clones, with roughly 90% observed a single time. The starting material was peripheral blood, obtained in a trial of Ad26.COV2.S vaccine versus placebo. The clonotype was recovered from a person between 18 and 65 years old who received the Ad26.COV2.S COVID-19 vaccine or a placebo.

The CDR3 DNA reads as TGTGCCAGCAGCGCCCGACCGGGCACAGATACGCAGTATTTT. This sequence encodes CASSARPGTDTQYF. The chain carries TRBV9 and TRBJ2-3; D not resolved. CDR3 length: 14 amino acids. Looked up from germline, CDR1 is SGDLS and CDR2 is YYNGEE. V was trimmed by 3 bases and J by 1 base, leaving 9 bases between them.